The sequence of this T cell receptor beta chain was determined in a study of PD-1 blockade in classical Hodgkin lymphoma (dated by TCRdb to the early 2020s). A note on the overall study: Nivolumab dosing was 3 mg/kg intravenously every 2 weeks, continuing until either disease progression or unacceptable toxicity. To define a peripheral blood immune signature of response to PD-1 blockade in classical Hodgkin lymphoma, the study combined TCR beta sequencing with CyTOF.

With respect to this clone: Its antigen specificity is not known. Per-base qualities were not stored, and no clone one base away is much larger.

The CDR3 contains 16 residues, cysteine and phenylalanine counted. Just CDR3 DNA is preserved here, 48 bases in frame from base 1. V gives up 2 bases and J gives up 5 bases, and the segment between their germline ends measures 16 bases. From a lookup of the germline V gene (reference sequence), CDR1 and CDR2 are SGHNT and YYREEE. The Qiagen DNeasy kit was used to extract genomic DNA from unsorted PBMCs and from the negatively selected CD4+ and CD8+ fractions. TCR beta CDR3 regions were subjected to amplification by immunoSEQ multiplex PCR with primers that anneal to V and J segments. A synthetic immune receptor repertoire was used to minimize amplification bias, and any remaining bias was removed computationally after sequencing. In the paper's pipeline: Repertoire diversity was quantified as the Shannon entropy index using custom Python scripts. Unsorted, CD4+ and CD8+ repertoires were analyzed separately, except in combined analyses where CD4+ and CD8+ sequences were merged in silico. A clone counted as expanded when the clone's frequency after treatment rose at least 2-fold relative to C1D1, and clones undetected at baseline were given a pseudocount of 0.5. Clones with 0 or 1 copy at C1D1 were defined as singleton clones, while clones with 2 or more copies were defined as non-singleton clones. By matching protein sequences in sorted samples from the same patient, clones expanded in unsorted samples were annotated as CD4+, CD8+ or unknown. Wilcoxon tests on paired samples were used to test diversity changes from C1D1 to C4D1. The table was pulled from immuneACCESS by TCRdb, which kept in-frame rearrangements only. Such tables lose some clones; where checked, under half of the loss comes from unresolved V genes, and the rest has no known cause. That table gives V, J and clone size, and the DNA gave D and trimming. The sample has thousands of clones on record, 75% to 90% of them singletons. The ten largest clones take up 40% to 50% of the sample.

The time point label, read with the paper, signifies: cycle 4 day 1 (C4D1), after 5 to 7 weeks of nivolumab. Every trial patient had relapsed following autologous stem cell transplantation, and prior brentuximab vedotin exposure was what differed among cohorts A, B and C. The trial cohort comprised some 60 patients with relapsed/refractory classical Hodgkin lymphoma whose best overall responses were complete response, partial response or progressive disease. In the multi-cohort phase II CheckMate 205 trial, trial patients received single-agent nivolumab. Best overall response was determined by an independent review committee according to the 2007 International Working Group response criteria. Trial PBMCs were obtained immediately prior to nivolumab initiation (C1D1) and on therapy at cycle 2 day 1 and cycle 4 day 1. Peripheral blood was collected in 8 mL Vacutainer Cell Preparation Tubes, from which PBMCs were isolated by centrifugation and then cryopreserved.

Study-level results and caveats: The study was restricted to a single clinical trial cohort, and the causes of repertoire differences, possibly disease activity or prior therapy, were left undefined. Trial patients with a complete response had baseline diversity similar to that of newly diagnosed patients, while partial responders and progressors had significantly lower diversity. Baseline TCR diversity was reported as lower in newly diagnosed patients than in healthy donors, and lower still in relapsed/refractory patients. CD4+ but not CD8+ TCR diversity rose significantly by C4D1 (p=0.0027 vs p=0.16), most apparent in complete responders (p=0.02). Lower diversity was seen in patients whose nivolumab began less than 1 year after ASCT, and these patients were left out of later analyses so that immune reconstitution would not confound the results.

In this chain, TRBV5-4 is recombined with TRBJ1-4; TRBD1 could be the D gene, as 6 bases match. The sample consisted of peripheral blood mononuclear cells (PBMCs), taken before the fourth cycle of nivolumab. The source of this sequence is a human donor with classical Hodgkin lymphoma. The nucleotide sequence is given as TGTGCCAGCAGCTTAGGCATTGGACAGACGAATGAAAAACTGTTTTTT. This encodes CASSLGIGQTNEKLFF.